The clone carrying this TCR beta chain was seen just once. Its cognate antigen is unknown. The use of a sample-barcoded 5' primer and a J-beta primer mix characterized a second PCR of roughly 7 to 11 cycles. TCRdb independently ran MiXCR on the 5' RACE reads; one entry per CDR3 protein. The profile shows approximately 1,700,000 distinct CDR3 sequences, about 39% of them singletons. CDR3 length: 11 residues. The germline gives CDR1 GTSNPN, CDR2 SVGIG (reference sequence). V was clipped by 5 bases and J by 1 base, with 3 bases between them. The sample belongs to a study of blood T cells in healthy people across ages. Study-level findings and limits: The study could not conclusively compare naive and antigen-experienced cells, given its unsorted PBMCs. Comparison with aged donors showed that long-lived donors had more naive CD4+ cells and higher diversity. Roughly linear age-related decline in beta diversity appeared, significant by age approximately 40. Naive T cell percentage by flow cytometry tracked strongly with beta diversity.

This sequence was found in a human donor in good health. The sample consisted of blood. V usage is TRBV30 and J usage is TRBJ2-1, with D unclear. CDR3 sequence reads: CAWASYNEQFF. The DNA of the CDR3 is TGTGCCTGGGCGTCCTACAATGAGCAGTTCTTC.